Below, 25 T cell receptor beta chains from the same sample are listed, as sequenced in a study of shared clonotypes between healthy human individuals. The method was immunoSEQ multiplex PCR; TCRdb's version includes in-frame clones alone and lacks a portion of them. Seen here are around 510,000 clones, roughly 95% observed once, and the top ten hold 0.05% to 0.08%. Source material: naive CD4+ T cells sorted from blood. Subset given: CD45RA+ positively selected. Every receptor here comes from a woman aged 25 to 39 in good health.

This sequence joins TRBV6-1 and TRBJ1-1; D gene ambiguous. CDR1 and CDR2 from the germline V gene are MNHNS and SASEGT. Trimming cost V 2 bases and J 1 base, with 8 bases left between them. The CDR3 extends over 14 amino acids. The CDR3 nucleotides are TGTGCCAGCAGTGAAAGATGGGAGAACACTGAAGCTTTCTTT. Translation gives CASSERWENTEAFF.

The chain recombines TRBV28 with TRBJ1-3; D perhaps matches TRBD1 (6 bases). V was clipped by 3 bases and J by 0 bases, with 24 bases between them. The germline gives CDR1 MDHEN, CDR2 SYDVKM. The CDR3 is 20 amino acids. The CDR3 region is CASSFPQGKGGLGSGNTIYF. CDR3 nucleotides: TGTGCCAGCAGTTTTCCGCAGGGGAAAGGGGGTTTAGGCTCTGGAAACACCATATATTTT.

This chain joins TRBV10-1 and TRBJ2-7, with 8 bases aligning to TRBD1. The germline CDR1 and CDR2 sequences are WNHNN and SYGVQD (reference sequence). The CDR3 length is 15 residues. The junction had 13 bases not matched to a gene; V was cut back by 5 bases and J by 7 bases. The CDR3 sequence: CASSPSDRAGIEQYF. The CDR3 DNA reads TGCGCCAGCAGTCCATCGGACAGGGCCGGGATAGAGCAGTACTTC.

The CDR3 sequence is CASMAAGDRGLFYEQYF. For the CDR3, the DNA is TGTGCCAGCATGGCGGCGGGGGACAGGGGGCTTTTCTACGAGCAGTACTTC. The chain joins TRBV28 to TRBJ2-7, with 12 bases lining up with TRBD1. Germline V gene sequence: CDR1 MDHEN, CDR2 SYDVKM. The CDR3 runs 17 residues. The ends lost 7 bases at V and 3 bases at J; junction bases unmatched: 13.

The chain has TRBV13 and TRBJ1-2, with 7 positions matching TRBD1. The CDR3 spans 13 residues. V shed 10 bases, J shed 6 bases, and the junction held 11 bases outside the gene matches. The germline V gene encodes CDR1 PRHDT and CDR2 FYEKMQ (reference sequence). For the CDR3, the DNA is TGTGCCACGTCGGAGACAGGGAATAATGGCTACACCTTC. Translated: CATSETGNNGYTF.

The V gene is TRBV6-4, the J gene TRBJ2-1, with D perhaps matching TRBD1 (6 bases). The CDR3 spans 12 residues. Germline CDR1 is MRHNA and CDR2 is SNTAGT. V gave up 10 bases and J gave up 12 bases, with 19 bases separating them. CDR3 residues: CANPGQTFGQFF. The CDR3 DNA reads as TGTGCCAACCCGGGACAAACTTTTGGGCAGTTCTTC.

V gene TRBV19 combines with J gene TRBJ2-2, with D possibly matching TRBD1 (5 bases). The CDR3 has 18 amino acids. V dropped 0 bases and J dropped 0 bases, with 14 bases sitting between them. Germline lookup yields CDR1 LNHDA and CDR2 SQIVND (reference sequence). This CDR3 reads CASSIERQWASNTGELFF. CDR3 nucleotide sequence: TGTGCCAGTAGTATAGAGCGACAGTGGGCCTCGAACACCGGGGAGCTGTTTTTT. Looking up the rest from reference TRBV19 and TRBJ2-2 gives the full variable domain: DGGITQSPKYLFRKEGQNVTLSCEQNLNHDAMYWYRQDPGQGLRLIYYSQIVNDFQKGDIAEGYSVSREKKESFPLTVTSAQKNPTAFYLCASSIERQWASNTGELFFGEGSRLTVL.

The genes are TRBV18 and TRBJ2-7; weak D call: TRBD2 (5 bases). This CDR3 region has 14 residues. CDR1 is KGHSH and CDR2 is LQKENI in the germline V gene. With 3 bases removed from V and 2 bases from J, the gap between germline ends came to 11 bases. The CDR3 is CASSPPGNPYEQYF. The DNA of the CDR3 is TGTGCCAGCTCACCTCCGGGAAATCCCTACGAGCAGTACTTC.

The chain uses TRBV27 and TRBJ2-1; 8 bases match TRBD1. This CDR3 is built from 14 residues. The germline V gene encodes CDR1 MNHEY and CDR2 SMNVEV (reference sequence). The V gene end was trimmed by 10 bases and the J gene end by 2 bases; junction bases not matched to a gene: 7. The CDR3 sequence: CAIPRTGTYNEQFF. The CDR3 nucleotides are TGTGCCATCCCCCGGACAGGGACCTACAATGAGCAGTTCTTC.

The chain joins TRBV27 to TRBJ2-7; 13 bases align to TRBD2. CDR1 is MNHEY and CDR2 is SMNVEV in the germline V gene (reference sequence). The J segment lost 5 bases and the V segment lost 6 bases, leaving 4 bases of the junction unmatched. The CDR3 loop spans 14 amino acids. The chain's CDR3 is CASRRTSGSNEQYF. The CDR3 nucleotides are TGTGCCAGCAGGAGGACTAGCGGGAGCAACGAGCAGTACTTC.

This chain uses TRBV28 with TRBJ1-5; D perhaps matches TRBD1 (5 bases). The V gene lost 6 bases and the J gene lost 2 bases, with 14 bases spanning the gap. The V gene's germline CDR1 is MDHEN and CDR2 SYDVKM. The CDR3 runs 15 residues. The CDR3 region is CASRPGQGRNQPQHF. In nucleotides, the CDR3 is TGTGCCAGCAGACCCGGCCAGGGTCGCAATCAGCCCCAGCATTTT.

This clone was detected only once. V usage is TRBV19 and J usage is TRBJ1-1; the D gene is possibly TRBD1 (6 bases). Germline V lookup: CDR1 LNHDA, CDR2 SQIVND (reference sequence). Trimming pared 6 bases from V and 3 bases from J, leaving 11 bases between. There are 13 residues in the CDR3. For the CDR3, the DNA is TGTGCCAGTAGCGGGGGCATGCACACTGAAGCTTTCTTT. It specifies CASSGGMHTEAFF.

In nucleotides, the CDR3 is TGTGCCAGCAGCTTAAGCAGCTACGAGCAGTACTTC. Translating it yields CASSLSSYEQYF. This sequence joins TRBV7-2 and TRBJ2-7; D unclear. Germline V gene lookup returns CDR1 SGHTA and CDR2 FQGNSA. V lost 2 bases and J lost 3, with 5 bases in between. There are 12 residues in the CDR3.

J is TRBJ1-1 and V is TRBV29-1; D not resolved. The CDR3 totals 11 residues. V was trimmed by 4 bases and J by 4 bases, leaving 7 bases between them. CDR1 and CDR2 from the germline V gene are SQVTM and ANQGSEA. The CDR3 protein is CSVAVSTEAFF. Here the CDR3 DNA reads TGCAGCGTTGCTGTCAGCACTGAAGCTTTCTTT. The whole variable domain, filled in from reference TRBV29-1 and TRBJ1-1, reads SAVISQKPSRDICQRGTSLTIQCQVDSQVTMMFWYRQQPGQSLTLIATANQGSEATYESGFVIDKFPISRPNLTFSTLTVSNMSPEDSSIYLCSVAVSTEAFFGQGTRLTVV.

The rearrangement uses TRBV27 and TRBJ1-2; possible D gene TRBD1, 5 bases. Germline V gives CDR1 MNHEY, CDR2 SMNVEV (reference sequence). The CDR3 length is 14 residues. V was cut by 7 bases and J by 4 bases, with 16 bases left in between. The DNA for the CDR3 is TGTGCCAGCACCTCAAGGGGCTCTATCTATGGCTACACCTTC. Translated, it gives CASTSRGSIYGYTF.

V gene TRBV18 combines with J gene TRBJ1-2, with D uncertain. Trimming removed 3 bases at V and 2 bases at J, with 4 bases between. This CDR3 is built from 12 residues. Germline CDR1 reads KGHSH; CDR2 reads LQKENI. This CDR3 is CASSPRNYGYTF. The CDR3 DNA is TGTGCCAGCTCACCGCGGAACTATGGCTACACCTTC.

The chain couples TRBV2 to TRBJ1-3; tentatively, D is TRBD1 (6 bases). V was cut by 9 bases and J by 0 bases, with 18 bases left in between. The CDR3 has 16 amino acids. Germline values: CDR1 SNHLY, CDR2 FYNNEI. CDR3 sequence reads: CARDSTGTSSGNTIYF. The CDR3, as DNA: TGTGCCAGAGACTCAACCGGGACAAGCTCTGGAAACACCATATATTTT.

V gene TRBV5-5 combines with J gene TRBJ1-1; D is undetermined. V lost 4 bases and J 1 base, leaving 14 bases between the germline ends. The CDR3 is 15 residues long. Germline V gives CDR1 SGHKS, CDR2 YYEKEE (reference sequence). CDR3 amino acids: CASSMAGYPNTEAFF. Written as DNA, the CDR3 is TGTGCCAGCAGCATGGCAGGATACCCGAACACTGAAGCTTTCTTT.

CDR3 loop: CASSLRSGYNQPQHF. The CDR3 region has the DNA TGTGCCAGCAGTTTACGGTCGGGATACAATCAGCCCCAGCATTTT. V is TRBV28 and J is TRBJ1-5; no definite D call. CDR1 and CDR2 (germline): MDHEN, SYDVKM. The CDR3 spans 15 residues. The germline V and J ends were trimmed by 2 bases and 3 bases, with 11 bases remaining between them.

The CDR3 protein is CASSSPRRTGYTF. The CDR3 nucleotides read TGTGCCAGCAGCTCTCCTCGACGGACAGGCTACACCTTC. The rearrangement links TRBV28 to TRBJ1-2; D is possibly TRBD1 (5 bases). V was cut by 6 bases and J by 8 bases, with 16 bases left in between. This CDR3 is 13 amino acids long. From germline, CDR1 is MDHEN and CDR2 SYDVKM.

The rearrangement joins TRBV25-1 to TRBJ2-3, with TRBD2 identical over 12 bases. V lost 4 bases, J lost 2 bases, and 4 bases stayed unmatched. The CDR3 runs to 16 residues. Germline loops: CDR1 MGHDK, CDR2 SYGVNS. CDR3 sequence reads: CASSAGLAGPTDTQYF. The CDR3 DNA sequence: TGTGCCAGCAGTGCCGGACTAGCGGGACCCACAGATACGCAGTATTTT.

This chain uses TRBV7-9 with TRBJ2-7, with D perhaps TRBD1 (6 bases). Trimming took 3 bases from V and 0 from J, leaving 21 bases between them. CDR1 is SEHNR and CDR2 is FQNEAQ in the germline V gene (reference sequence). The CDR3 length is 18 residues. The CDR3 reads CASSFAAVQGGGSYEQYF. The DNA for the CDR3 is TGTGCCAGCAGCTTCGCTGCGGTACAGGGTGGAGGCTCCTACGAGCAGTACTTC.

The gene calls are TRBV27 and TRBJ2-2; perhaps TRBD2 as D (5 bases). The V gene lost 8 bases and the J gene lost 4 bases, with 17 bases spanning the gap. Germline V gene lookup returns CDR1 MNHEY and CDR2 SMNVEV (reference sequence). The CDR3 spans 15 residues. The CDR3 DNA sequence: TGTGCCAGCCTCTCGTCGGGGTCCGGCACCGGGGAGCTGTTTTTT. This codes for CASLSSGSGTGELFF.

The rearrangement links TRBV19 to TRBJ2-7; D is perhaps TRBD1 or TRBD2 (5 bases each). The CDR3 is 15 amino acids. V dropped 4 bases and J dropped 2 bases, with 15 bases sitting between them. CDR1 LNHDA and CDR2 SQIVND come from the germline V gene (reference sequence). The DNA of the CDR3 is TGTGCCAGTAGTAAAGGGGACGTAGTCACCTACGAGCAGTACTTC. As protein: CASSKGDVVTYEQYF.

The CDR3 nucleotides read TGTGCCAGCAGCCTGGGGGTCTTAACCGGGGAGCTGTTTTTT. Amino acid sequence: CASSLGVLTGELFF. This chain connects TRBV7-6 to TRBJ2-2, with D perhaps assigned TRBD1 or TRBD2 (5 bases each). Trimming pared 5 bases from V and 5 bases from J, leaving 12 bases between. The germline V gene has CDR1 SGHVS and CDR2 FNYEAQ. The CDR3 is 14 residues long.